A selection of T cell receptor beta chains follows, all from one sample in a study of cytomegalovirus exposure and HLA in healthy donors. Only in-frame clones appear in the TCRdb table, and some are missing; sequencing was by immunoSEQ multiplex PCR. The ten most abundant clones cover approximately 6.9% of a sample with about 200,000 clones. Material for sequencing was PBMCs. The source of these receptors is a man under 40 in good health and CMV-seronegative. Each CDR3 is given with its conserved first and last residue. The order of the fields is clone size, D gene, J gene, CDR3 length, V gene, CDR3 protein, CDR3 DNA. D genes are given only for firm matches. Clone size is not always given. Where it is, it says once, few, many or a class for expanded clones.

NA | TRBD1 | TRBJ1-2 | 15 | TRBV4-2 | CASSQEGQGVYGYTF | TGTGCCAGCAGCCAAGAGGGACAGGGTGTCTATGGCTACACCTTC
NA | TRBD1 | TRBJ1-2 | 15 | TRBV9 | CASSVRQGVMDGYTF | TGTGCCAGCAGCGTACGACAGGGGGTAATGGATGGCTACACCTTC
NA | TRBD1 | TRBJ1-2 | 15 | TRBV6-5 | CASSYSGTGDYGYTF | TGTGCCAGCAGTTACTCGGGGACAGGAGACTATGGCTACACCTTC
NA | TRBD1 | TRBJ1-4 | 15 | TRBV28 | CASRQYRGNNEKLFF | TGTGCCAGCAGGCAGTACAGGGGAAACAATGAAAAACTGTTTTTT
NA | TRBD2 | TRBJ2-3 | 14 | TRBV10-1 | CASRAGTNKDTQYF | TGCGCCAGCAGAGCCGGGACTAACAAAGATACGCAGTATTTT
NA | NA | TRBJ1-1 | 15 | TRBV28 | CASNLPGLDDRKAFF | TGTGCCAGCAACCTCCCGGGACTAGACGACCGCAAAGCTTTCTTT
NA | TRBD1 | TRBJ1-5 | 15 | TRBV18 | CASSPSDRGLQPQHF | TGTGCCAGCTCACCGTCGGACAGGGGGCTTCAGCCCCAGCATTTT
NA | NA | TRBJ2-7 | 13 | TRBV6-6 | CASSYGGPYEQYF | TGTGCCAGCAGTTACGGCGGCCCCTACGAGCAGTACTTC
NA | NA | TRBJ1-1 | 17 | TRBV23-1 | CASSHLPSGVRDTEAFF | TGCGCCAGCAGTCACCTCCCCAGTGGTGTGCGGGACACTGAAGCTTTCTTT
NA | NA | TRBJ1-5 | 11 | TRBV2 | CASSYTEAQHF | TGTGCCAGCAGCTATACAGAAGCCCAGCATTTT
NA | NA | TRBJ2-7 | 15 | TRBV4-2 | CASSQAEGLSYEQYF | TGTGCCAGCAGCCAGGCGGAGGGACTCTCCTACGAGCAGTACTTC
NA | NA | TRBJ1-1 | 14 | TRBV2 | CASSEVAGADEAFF | TGTGCCAGCAGTGAAGTGGCGGGGGCGGATGAAGCTTTCTTT
NA | NA | TRBJ1-5 | 15 | TRBV6-5 | CASRRQAYSNQPQHF | TGTGCCAGCAGAAGACAGGCTTATAGCAATCAGCCCCAGCATTTT
NA | TRBD2 | TRBJ2-5 | 14 | TRBV9 | CASSAGLARETQYF | TGTGCCAGCAGCGCCGGACTAGCGCGGGAGACCCAGTACTTC
NA | NA | TRBJ1-3 | 14 | TRBV6-1 | CASSSGLDGNTIYF | TGTGCCAGCTCTTCAGGGCTTGATGGAAACACCATATATTTT
NA | TRBD1 | TRBJ1-1 | 14 | TRBV9 | CASSKGQRDTEAFF | TGTGCCAGCAGCAAGGGACAGAGAGACACTGAAGCTTTCTTT
NA | TRBD1 | TRBJ1-6 | 15 | TRBV10-3 | CAISPGTGDNSPLHF | TGTGCCATCAGCCCCGGGACAGGGGACAATTCACCCCTCCACTTT
NA | TRBD2 | TRBJ2-3 | 22 | TRBV7-6 | CASSLTRRAGKLGGRATDTQYF | TGTGCCAGCAGCTTAACTCGGAGGGCGGGGAAGTTGGGCGGGAGGGCAACAGATACGCAGTATTTT
NA | TRBD1 | TRBJ2-2 | 15 | TRBV5-1 | CASSLEGASTGELFF | TGCGCCAGCAGCTTGGAGGGGGCAAGCACCGGGGAGCTGTTTTTT
NA | NA | TRBJ1-5 | 14 | TRBV6-1 | CASSPRGSNQPQHF | TGTGCCAGCTCTCCCCGGGGAAGCAATCAGCCCCAGCATTTT
NA | NA | TRBJ2-1 | 16 | TRBV29-1 | CSVEDRSTIGGGGQFF | TGCAGCGTTGAAGATCGATCGACAATCGGCGGAGGTGGGCAGTTCTTC
NA | TRBD1 | TRBJ1-4 | 14 | TRBV11-3 | CAGSLGTGQEKLFF | TGTGCCGGCAGCCTCGGGACAGGGCAAGAAAAACTGTTTTTT
NA | TRBD2 | TRBJ2-1 | 19 | TRBV28 | CASSFVSSGRGGSYNEQFF | TGTGCCAGCAGTTTCGTTAGTAGCGGGAGAGGGGGCTCCTACAATGAGCAGTTCTTC
NA | NA | TRBJ2-1 | 13 | TRBV29-1 | CSVEGVSGNEQFF | TGCAGCGTTGAGGGCGTCTCTGGCAATGAGCAGTTCTTC
NA | NA | TRBJ1-1 | 13 | TRBV30 | CAWTKGWETEAFF | TGTGCCTGGACGAAGGGATGGGAGACTGAAGCTTTCTTT
NA | TRBD2 | TRBJ2-7 | 15 | TRBV7-8 | CASSLGGTTFYEQYF | TGTGCCAGCAGCTTAGGCGGGACTACATTCTACGAGCAGTACTTC
NA | TRBD2 | TRBJ2-7 | 16 | TRBV28 | CASSWSLAGGRYEQYF | TGTGCCAGCAGTTGGTCCCTGGCGGGAGGTCGGTACGAGCAGTACTTC
NA | NA | TRBJ1-4 | 15 | TRBV19 | CASSIDNQGKEKLFF | TGTGCCAGTAGTATAGATAACCAGGGAAAAGAAAAACTGTTTTTT
NA | TRBD1 | TRBJ1-2 | 16 | TRBV27 | CASRRTKGQENYGYTF | TGTGCCAGCAGAAGGACGAAAGGACAGGAAAACTATGGCTACACCTTC
NA | TRBD1 | TRBJ1-1 | 13 | TRBV30 | CAWGGQGEWEAFF | TGTGCCTGGGGAGGACAGGGCGAATGGGAAGCTTTCTTT
NA | NA | TRBJ1-1 | 13 | TRBV7-6 | CASSSGGGTEAFF | TGTGCCAGCAGCTCTGGCGGTGGGACTGAAGCTTTCTTT
NA | NA | TRBJ1-2 | 14 | TRBV4-3 | CASSHRGGDYGYTF | TGCGCCAGCAGCCATAGGGGGGGAGACTATGGCTACACCTTC
medium-sized | NA | TRBJ1-1 | 13 | TRBV27 | CASSLRVATEAFF | TGTGCCAGCAGCCTCAGGGTTGCCACTGAAGCTTTCTTT